The TCR beta chain described here comes from a study of shared clonotypes between healthy human individuals. Overall study context: Donors had three CD4 naive, three CD4 memory, two CD8 naive and one CD8 memory plate apiece.

Deep-level assay runs were performed. Profiling relied on immunoSEQ multiplex PCR, and the TCRdb table lists in-frame clones only, not all of them. Among roughly 2.1 million clones, 93% were seen once, and the ten largest hold around 1.7%. Regarding the study as a whole: Among donors, the sharing of clonotypes was expected to be influenced by sequencing depth. What rarefaction showed was incomplete sorted-subset sequencing despite large depth.

CDR1 and CDR2 (germline): SQVTM, ANQGSEA. V lost 6 bases to trimming and J lost 0 bases, with 11 bases between them. This CDR3 comprises 14 residues. CD45RO negativity and positive selection for CCR7 defined naive CD8 cells, a population that excluded terminally differentiated effector memory CD45RA+ cells. On this clone: Its antigen remains unidentified.

The clonotype was recovered from a young man in good health. Some clones in this sample may be carry-over from other donors' samples. Input material: naive CD8+ T cells from PBMCs. The V and J genes are TRBV29-1 and TRBJ2-2; D is perhaps TRBD2 (6 bases). The CDR3 reads CSVSGLSNTGELFF. CDR3 DNA sequence: TGCAGCGTGTCGGGACTTTCGAACACCGGGGAGCTGTTTTTT.